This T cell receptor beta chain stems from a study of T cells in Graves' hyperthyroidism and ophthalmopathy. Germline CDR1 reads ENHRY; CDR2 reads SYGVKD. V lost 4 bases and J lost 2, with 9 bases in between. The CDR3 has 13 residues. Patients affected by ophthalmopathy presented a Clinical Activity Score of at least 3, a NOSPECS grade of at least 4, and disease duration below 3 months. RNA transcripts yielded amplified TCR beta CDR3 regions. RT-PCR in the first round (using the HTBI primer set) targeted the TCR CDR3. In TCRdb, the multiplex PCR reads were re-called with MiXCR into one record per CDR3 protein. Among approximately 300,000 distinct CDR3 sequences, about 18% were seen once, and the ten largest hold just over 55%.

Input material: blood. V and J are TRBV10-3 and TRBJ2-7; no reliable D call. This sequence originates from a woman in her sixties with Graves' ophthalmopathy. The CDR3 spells CAISAILAYEQYF. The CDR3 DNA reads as TGTGCCATCAGTGCAATATTGGCCTACGAGCAGTACTTC.